The clone carrying this T cell receptor beta chain was observed once. The antigen is undetermined. Method: immunoSEQ multiplex PCR; TCRdb's copy keeps in-frame clones and lacks some. The table records a few hundred thousand clones, approximately 83% of them present only once. This CDR3 comprises 15 residues. The V gene's germline CDR1 is KGHSH and CDR2 LQKENI. V trimming: 2 bases; J trimming: 7 bases; junction bases outside the gene matches: 4. This sample is part of a study of cytomegalovirus exposure and HLA in healthy donors. Study-level points and caveats: Cytomegalovirus association was assigned to about 150 TCR beta chains. It was reportedly the case that the classifier diagnosed cytomegalovirus status with high specificity and sensitivity. A few chains linked to CMV were shown in vitro to be specific for CMV antigens. According to a subsequent analysis, TCR clusters identified in the first cohort showed a tendency to co-occur across the 100 to 150 validation repertoires.

Material for sequencing was PBMCs. The TCR was taken from a woman aged 25 to 39 in good health and CMV-seropositive. The J gene is TRBJ2-2, the V gene TRBV18; 10 bases map to TRBD1. The CDR3 DNA reads TGTGCCAGCTCACCAAGACAGGGGGCAGGCGGGGAGCTGTTTTTT. Protein product: CASSPRQGAGGELFF. Variable domain in full (rest from reference TRBV18 and TRBJ2-2): NAGVMQNPRHLVRRRGQEARLRCSPMKGHSHVYWYRQLPEEGLKFMVYLQKENIIDESGMPKERFSAEFPKEGPSILRIQQVVRGDSAAYFCASSPRQGAGGELFFGEGSRLTVL.